This T cell receptor beta chain is from a study of CD8 T cells in ankylosing spondylitis (dated by TCRdb to about 2017). Regarding the research as a whole: The study profiled T cell receptor beta repertoires in healthy donors and ankylosing spondylitis patients to find disease-linked TCR variants. The full study cohort was made up of 25 ankylosing spondylitis patients and roughly 100 healthy donors. Peripheral blood was sampled, and synovial fluid was additionally collected from ankylosing spondylitis patients.

This clonotype was counted between two and nine times. Its antigen target is currently unknown. The sample holds no much larger clone one base away, and base qualities are not on file. The listed sequencing device is Illumina HiSeq 2500. Quantitative 5'-RACE with molecular barcodes was used to prepare TCR beta libraries. The study's processing was this. A new computational method based on a probabilistic model of VDJ rearrangement was used to identify disease-linked TCR variants. TCRdb trimmed public reads at Q25 via fastp, called clones via MiXCR and kept in-frame beta chains. Duplicate CDR3 protein sequences are folded into a single record with the most common DNA and genes. The V and J calls were not made by the authors but by TCRdb's processing. In all, the sample holds about 220,000 distinct CDR3 sequences, and around 19% of those were seen once. Approximately 40% of the sample is in the top ten clones.

Results and caveats for the whole study, not just this receptor: A CD8+ phenotype was shown by the disease-linked clones, which were found at relatively low frequencies in peripheral blood. Some motif variants had previously been reported in the synovial fluid and blood of reactive arthritis patients, which suggests shared mechanisms of disease initiation. Blood from ankylosing spondylitis patients appeared to be characterized by a TCR beta motif made up of about 8 highly homologous amino acid variants. The disease-linked clones were reported to be significantly enriched in matched synovial fluid samples from ankylosing spondylitis patients.

This TCR was recovered from a male donor with ankylosing spondylitis. Material: blood, either unsorted or a sorted T cell fraction (not recorded which).

The nucleotides are TGTGCCAGCAGCGCGGATGAGACCCAGTACTTC. Its protein reads: CASSADETQYF. This chain is built from TRBV9 and TRBJ2-5, with the D gene not clear enough to name. The junction carries 5 bases between V and J, which are trimmed by 3 bases and 5 bases respectively. Looking up the germline V gene yields CDR1 SGDLS and CDR2 YYNGEE. The CDR3 numbers 11 residues from cysteine through phenylalanine. Kept here is only the CDR3 DNA, which spans 33 bases and is read in frame from base 1.